This T cell receptor beta chain comes out of a study of chemoradiotherapy in HPV16-positive cancers. Study-wide points: Candidate HPV-specific clones and E7-related TCR motifs grew in tumor during treatment. Functional assays defining HPV-specific T cells used only a couple of HPV16-positive patients.

Germline values: CDR1 SGHKS, CDR2 YYEKEE (reference sequence). V lost 0 bases and J lost 0, with 11 bases in between. This CDR3 contains 16 residues. Repeated repertoire sampling spanned the course of chemoradiotherapy. Remarks on this clone: What it binds is unknown.

Libraries were prepared by immunoSEQ multiplex PCR; TCRdb keeps only in-frame clonotypes and omits some of them. In the table there are around 29,000 clones, about 90% of which are singletons. The sample was blood, taken from a patient who underwent chemoradiotherapy. The receptor's source is a human donor with HPV-associated anogenital cancer. The chain links TRBV5-5 to TRBJ2-3, with D perhaps matching TRBD2 (6 bases). CDR3 protein: CASSLGGLLSTDTQYF. The CDR3 bases are TGTGCCAGCAGCTTGGGGGGACTCCTCAGCACAGATACGCAGTATTTT.